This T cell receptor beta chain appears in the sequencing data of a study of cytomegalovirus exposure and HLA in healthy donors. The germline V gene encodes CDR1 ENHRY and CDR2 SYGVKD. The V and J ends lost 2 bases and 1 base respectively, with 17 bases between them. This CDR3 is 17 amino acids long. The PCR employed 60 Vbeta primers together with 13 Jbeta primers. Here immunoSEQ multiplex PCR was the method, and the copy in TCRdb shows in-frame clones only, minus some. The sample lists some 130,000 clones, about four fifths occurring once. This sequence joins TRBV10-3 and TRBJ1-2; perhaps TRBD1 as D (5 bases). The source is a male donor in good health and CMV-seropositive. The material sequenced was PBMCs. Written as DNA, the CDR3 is TGTGCCATCAGTGAGCCTACCCGGGGGGGGGTTAACTATGGCTACACCTTC. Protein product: CAISEPTRGGVNYGYTF.